This T cell receptor (beta chain) came from a study of blood T cells in healthy people across ages. This CDR3 is 17 amino acids long. Looked up from germline, CDR1 is SGHVS and CDR2 is FQNEAQ. V dropped 2 bases and J dropped 7; count of bases not matched to a gene: 11. A J-beta primer mix and a sample-barcoded 5' primer were used in a second PCR of roughly 6 to 11 cycles. In TCRdb, the 5' RACE reads were re-called with MiXCR into one record per CDR3 protein. The repertoire holds about 1.5 million distinct CDR3 sequences, with 42% as singletons. This clonotype was counted only a few times. The TCR originated in a woman between 18 and 29 years old in good health. The V gene is TRBV7-8, the J gene TRBJ2-1; 10 bases align to TRBD2. Sample: blood. The CDR3 loop is CASSLTTGLAGVNEQFF. DNA of the CDR3: TGTGCCAGCAGCTTAACCACGGGGCTAGCGGGGGTTAATGAGCAGTTCTTC.